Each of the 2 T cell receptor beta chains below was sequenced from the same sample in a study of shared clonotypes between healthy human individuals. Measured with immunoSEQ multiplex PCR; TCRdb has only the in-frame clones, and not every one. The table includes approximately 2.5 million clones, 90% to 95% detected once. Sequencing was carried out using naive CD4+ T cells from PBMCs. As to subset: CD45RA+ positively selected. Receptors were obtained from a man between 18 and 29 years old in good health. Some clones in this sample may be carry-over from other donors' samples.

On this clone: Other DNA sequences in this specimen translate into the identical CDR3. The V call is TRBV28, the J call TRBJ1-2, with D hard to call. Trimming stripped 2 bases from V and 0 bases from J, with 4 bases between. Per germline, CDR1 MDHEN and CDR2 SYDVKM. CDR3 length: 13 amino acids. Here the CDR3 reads CASSLGPNYGYTF. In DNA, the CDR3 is TGTGCCAGCAGTTTAGGGCCTAACTATGGCTACACCTTC.

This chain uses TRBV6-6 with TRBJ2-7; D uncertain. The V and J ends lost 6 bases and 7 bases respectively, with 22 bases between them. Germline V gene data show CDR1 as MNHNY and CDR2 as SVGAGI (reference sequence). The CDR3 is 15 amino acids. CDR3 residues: CASSRPGRTKGEQYF. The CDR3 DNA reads TGTGCCAGCAGCCGACCTGGACGGACCAAGGGAGAGCAGTACTTC.